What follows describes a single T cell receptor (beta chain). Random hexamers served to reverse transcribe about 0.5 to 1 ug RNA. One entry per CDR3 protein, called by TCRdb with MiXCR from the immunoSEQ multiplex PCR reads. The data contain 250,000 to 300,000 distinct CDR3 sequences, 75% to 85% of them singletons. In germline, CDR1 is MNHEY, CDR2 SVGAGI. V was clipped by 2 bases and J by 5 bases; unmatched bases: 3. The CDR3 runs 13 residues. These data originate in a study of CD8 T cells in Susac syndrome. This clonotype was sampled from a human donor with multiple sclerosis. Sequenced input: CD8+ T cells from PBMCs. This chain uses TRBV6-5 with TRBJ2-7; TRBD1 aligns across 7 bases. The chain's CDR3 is CASSYNRGHEQYF. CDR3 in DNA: TGTGCCAGCAGTTACAACAGGGGACACGAGCAGTACTTC.